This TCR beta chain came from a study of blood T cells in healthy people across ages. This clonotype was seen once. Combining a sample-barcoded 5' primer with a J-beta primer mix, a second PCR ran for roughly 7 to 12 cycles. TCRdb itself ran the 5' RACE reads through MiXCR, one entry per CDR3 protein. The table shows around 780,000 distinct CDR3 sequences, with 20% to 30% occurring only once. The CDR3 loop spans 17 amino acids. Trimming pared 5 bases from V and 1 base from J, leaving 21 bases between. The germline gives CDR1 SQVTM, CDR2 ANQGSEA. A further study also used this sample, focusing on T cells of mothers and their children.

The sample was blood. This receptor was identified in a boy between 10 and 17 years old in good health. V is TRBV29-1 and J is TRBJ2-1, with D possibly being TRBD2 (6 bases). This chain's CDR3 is CSVPRDSAFPSYNEQFF. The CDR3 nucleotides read TGCAGCGTTCCACGGGACTCCGCCTTCCCTTCCTACAATGAGCAGTTCTTC.